Listed here are 27 T cell receptor beta chains from one sample, sequenced in a study of blood T cell repertoires in COVID-19. The data were produced by immunoSEQ multiplex PCR, yet TCRdb's version contains in-frame clones alone and is incomplete. The sample yields 240,000 or so clones, 81% seen once. Sequencing input: peripheral blood. Receptors originate from a woman over 75 with COVID-19, enrolled during active disease.

J is TRBJ2-3 and V is TRBV5-1; 7 bases line up with TRBD2. The germline V gene encodes CDR1 SGHRS and CDR2 YFSETQ. The CDR3 length is 14 residues. Unmatched junction bases numbered 8, after V lost 5 bases and J lost 5 bases. Written as DNA, the CDR3 is TGCGCCAGCAGGACGCCGGGGGGTCGAGATACGCAGTATTTT. It yields the protein CASRTPGGRDTQYF. The entire variable domain, with the rest obtained from reference TRBV5-1 and TRBJ2-3, is as follows: KAGVTQTPRYLIKTRGQQVTLSCSPISGHRSVSWYQQTPGQGLQFLFEYFSETQRNKGNFPGRFSGRQFSNSRSEMNVSTLELGDSALYLCASRTPGGRDTQYFGPGTRLTVL.

The V and J genes are TRBV7-9 and TRBJ1-4; no definite D call. Germline lookup yields CDR1 SEHNR and CDR2 FQNEAQ (reference sequence). The CDR3 totals 14 residues. Trimming shortened V by 1 base and J by 10 bases, and 13 bases separated the two germline ends. The CDR3 nucleotides are TGTGCCAGCAGCTTAGAATCCCGGTCCGGAAAACTGTTTTTT. Translating it yields CASSLESRSGKLFF.

With regard to this clone: One end of the junction fails to match germline, which may point to a read error. V gene TRBV28 combines with J gene TRBJ1-1; D is ambiguous. CDR1 is MDHEN, CDR2 SYDVKM, per germline. The CDR3 runs 11 residues. CDR3 residues: CASIQNTEAFF. DNA for the CDR3: TGTGCCAGTATACAGAACACTGAGGCTTTCTTT. Looking up the rest from reference TRBV28 and TRBJ1-1 gives the full variable domain: DVKVTQSSRYLVKRTGEKVFLECVQDMDHENMFWYRQDPGLGLRLIYFSYDVKMKEKGDIPEGYSVSREKKERFSLILESASTNQTSMYLCASIQNTEAFFGQGTRLTVV.

The V call is TRBV5-8, the J call TRBJ2-7; a possible D gene is TRBD2 (5 bases). CDR3 length equals 15 residues. Germline V gives CDR1 SGHTS, CDR2 YDEGEE. The germline V and J ends were trimmed by 4 bases and 7 bases, with 21 bases remaining between them. The CDR3 DNA is TGTGCCAGCAGCCCCGGAGGAGGTTATCTACGAGAGCAGTACTTC. It yields the protein CASSPGGGYLREQYF.

The gene calls are TRBV19 and TRBJ1-6; no clear D gene. V was trimmed by 1 base and J by 8 bases, leaving 9 bases between them. Per germline, CDR1 LNHDA and CDR2 SQIVND (reference sequence). The CDR3 contains 14 residues. The CDR3 sequence is CASSIVSSDSPLHF. CDR3 DNA: TGTGCCAGTAGTATAGTGTCGAGCGATTCACCCCTCCACTTT.

The CDR3 DNA reads TGTGCCAGCTCACCCGGGACAGTCAGCTCTGGAAACACCATATATTTT. Its protein is CASSPGTVSSGNTIYF. This sequence joins TRBV18 and TRBJ1-3; 7 nucleotides match TRBD1. V was clipped by 3 bases and J by 0 bases; unmatched bases: 5. CDR1 and CDR2 from the germline V gene are KGHSH and LQKENI. The CDR3 totals 16 residues.

This sequence joins TRBV19 and TRBJ2-5, with 13 positions matching TRBD2. The V gene's germline CDR1 is LNHDA and CDR2 SQIVND (reference sequence). CDR3 length: 16 residues. Germline trimming cut 0 bases from V and 5 bases from J; bases unmatched to any gene: 3. For the CDR3, the DNA is TGTGCCAGTAGTATAGATCGGGGACTAGCGGGGGAGACCCAGTACTTC. Translating it yields CASSIDRGLAGETQYF.

The J gene is TRBJ1-1, the V gene TRBV4-2, with D maybe TRBD1 (5 bases). The CDR3 is 19 residues long. Germline CDR1 LGHNA, CDR2 YNFKEQ. V was clipped by 0 bases and J by 1 base, with 21 bases between them. For the CDR3, the DNA is TGTGCCAGCAGCCAAGAAGAGTTCGAAAGCAGGGATCCGAACACTGAAGCTTTCTTT. It codes for CASSQEEFESRDPNTEAFF.

V and J are TRBV6-6 and TRBJ2-7; 7 bases are shared with TRBD1. Losses at the gene ends were 6 bases for V and 2 bases for J; bases not matched to a gene: 4. The germline CDR1 and CDR2 sequences are MNHNY and SVGAGI (reference sequence). The CDR3 covers 13 residues. The CDR3 DNA reads TGTGCCAGCAGGCCTGGGACAGCCTACGAGCAGTACTTC. It is translated as CASRPGTAYEQYF.

The gene calls are TRBV21-1 and TRBJ2-7; the table's TRBD2 call for D was not verified on the DNA. TRBV21-1 is reported as a pseudogene. The CDR3 is 15 amino acids. DNA of the CDR3: TGTGCCAGCAGCAGGGGGGGGCAGATCAAGTACGAGCAGTACTTC. It codes for CASSRGGQIKYEQYF.

V is TRBV11-2 and J is TRBJ2-3; 11 bases fit TRBD2. Germline V gene sequence: CDR1 SGHAT, CDR2 FQNNGV. This CDR3 region has 15 residues. With 4 bases clipped from V and 8 bases from J, the junction kept 8 bases outside the gene matches. CDR3 bases: TGTGCCAGCAGCTACCGACTAGCGGGGCCGGGTACGCAGTATTTT. Protein: CASSYRLAGPGTQYF.

The CDR3 nucleotides are TGTGCCAGTAGTGTAAGGACAGGGGGTTACACCGGGGAGCTGTTTTTT. This translates into CASSVRTGGYTGELFF. The chain joins TRBV19 to TRBJ2-2; 10 positions agree with TRBD1. J gave up 3 bases and V 5 bases, and 6 bases lay outside the gene matches. The CDR3 consists of 16 residues. Germline assignment: CDR1 LNHDA and CDR2 SQIVND (reference sequence).

V and J are TRBV2 and TRBJ2-2; 12 bases agree with TRBD2. This CDR3 is built from 18 residues. CDR1 SNHLY and CDR2 FYNNEI come from the germline V gene. J lost 1 base, V lost 6 bases, and 9 bases had no gene match. CDR3 DNA: TGTGCCAGCAGCCAGCAGCTACTAGCGGGGGGGAACACCGGGGAGCTGTTTTTT. Protein product: CASSQQLLAGGNTGELFF.

This sequence joins TRBV29-1 and TRBJ1-1, with D possibly TRBD1 on 5 matching bases. The CDR3 sequence is 13 residues long. Germline lookup yields CDR1 SQVTM and CDR2 ANQGSEA. V lost 7 bases to trimming and J lost 1 base, with 13 bases between them. The CDR3 loop reads CSGGGTANTEAFF. The CDR3, as DNA: TGCAGCGGTGGAGGGACGGCGAACACTGAAGCTTTCTTT.

The DNA for the CDR3 is TGCAGCGCCCTAGGGGGGGCGGGAAACACCATATATTTT. Amino acid sequence: CSALGGAGNTIYF. This chain uses TRBV29-1 with TRBJ1-3; TRBD1 is a possible D gene (6 bases). The germline CDR1 and CDR2 sequences are SQVTM and ANQGSEA. The CDR3 totals 13 residues. V was pared by 7 bases and J by 4 bases, with 14 bases between.

V and J are TRBV6-6 and TRBJ1-1, with unresolved D. Trimming stripped 0 bases from V and 5 bases from J, with 7 bases between. The CDR3 sequence is 13 residues long. The germline V gene encodes CDR1 MNHNY and CDR2 SVGAGI (reference sequence). In DNA form, the CDR3 reads TGTGCCAGCAGTTACTCCGTAGAGACTGAAGCTTTCTTT. It encodes CASSYSVETEAFF.

The chain combines TRBV19 with TRBJ1-4; D unresolved. The V and J ends lost 4 bases and 0 bases respectively, with 9 bases between them. The CDR3 has 15 residues. Germline V gene data show CDR1 as LNHDA and CDR2 as SQIVND (reference sequence). The CDR3 loop reads CASSRSGATNEKLFF. In DNA, the CDR3 is TGTGCCAGTAGTAGAAGCGGAGCAACTAATGAAAAACTGTTTTTT.

The chain links TRBV5-4 to TRBJ1-3, with a weak D call TRBD1 (6 bases). V was cut by 0 bases and J by 0 bases, with 10 bases left in between. The CDR3 is 16 residues long. Germline V CDR1 and CDR2: SGHNT, YYREEE (reference sequence). In DNA form, the CDR3 reads TGTGCCAGCAGCTTGGGGGGGCCTCTCTCTGGAAACACCATATATTTT. It specifies CASSLGGPLSGNTIYF.

The V and J genes are TRBV18 and TRBJ1-2; 8 positions match TRBD1. The CDR3 length is 20 residues. The V and J ends lost 4 bases and 2 bases, in that order; junction bases with no gene match: 21. Germline V gene sequence: CDR1 KGHSH, CDR2 LQKENI. CDR3 residues: CASSLNRGVKTTVINYGYTF. The CDR3 DNA reads TGTGCCAGCTCACTCAACAGGGGGGTGAAAACTACCGTTATCAACTATGGCTACACCTTC.

The gene calls are TRBV9 and TRBJ1-4, with D possibly TRBD1 on 5 matching bases. V lost 0 bases and J lost 2, with 11 bases in between. In germline, CDR1 is SGDLS, CDR2 YYNGEE. The CDR3 contains 16 residues. The CDR3 is CASSVGGARTNEKLFF. The CDR3 DNA follows: TGTGCCAGCAGCGTAGGGGGCGCCCGGACTAATGAAAAACTGTTTTTT.

The V gene is TRBV30, the J gene TRBJ2-5; the D gene is possibly TRBD1 (9 bases). Germline values: CDR1 GTSNPN, CDR2 SVGIG (reference sequence). The CDR3 is 16 residues long. The V end lost 0 bases, the J end lost 5 bases, and 19 bases lay between the germline ends. The CDR3 sequence is CAWSVGQGRGGETQYF. Here the CDR3 DNA reads TGTGCCTGGAGTGTAGGACAGGGGCGCGGGGGGGAGACCCAGTACTTC.

The chain is built from TRBV7-2 and TRBJ2-5; 7 bases agree with TRBD1. In germline, CDR1 is SGHTA, CDR2 FQGNSA. V shed 6 bases and J 1 base; nucleotides not matched to a gene: 5. The length of the CDR3 is 14 residues. The CDR3 region is CASRYGTAQETQYF. The CDR3 DNA reads TGTGCCAGCAGGTACGGGACAGCCCAAGAGACCCAGTACTTC.

This clone appeared once. V is TRBV4-1 and J is TRBJ2-7, with 9 bases lining up with TRBD1. This CDR3 has 15 residues. Losses at the gene ends were 4 bases for V and 7 bases for J; bases not matched to a gene: 11. Germline CDR1 is MGHRA and CDR2 is YSYEKL. CDR3 DNA sequence: TGCGCCAGCAGCCCCCGGACAGGGGATGGGTGGGAGCAGTACTTC. The encoded protein is CASSPRTGDGWEQYF.

The chain combines TRBV9 with TRBJ2-7; D is undetermined. V was trimmed by 4 bases and J by 2 bases, leaving 13 bases between them. The germline V gene encodes CDR1 SGDLS and CDR2 YYNGEE. The length of the CDR3 is 14 residues. The CDR3, as DNA: TGTGCCAGCAGCATAGACCCCGAGCCCTACGAGCAGTACTTC. Residues: CASSIDPEPYEQYF. Supplemented by reference TRBV9 and TRBJ2-7, the full variable domain reads DSGVTQTPKHLITATGQRVTLRCSPRSGDLSVYWYQQSLDQGLQFLIQYYNGEERAKGNILERFSAQQFPDLHSELNLSSLELGDSALYFCASSIDPEPYEQYFGPGTRLTVT.

J is TRBJ1-4 and V is TRBV15; D uncertain. Germline V lookup: CDR1 LNHNV, CDR2 YYDKDF (reference sequence). Deletions cut 4 bases from V and 7 bases from J, with 10 bases between. This CDR3 spans 13 amino acids. CDR3 amino acids: CATSIGSSEKLFF. The CDR3 nucleotides read TGTGCCACCAGCATAGGGAGTAGTGAAAAACTGTTTTTT. Combining the CDR3 with reference TRBV15 and TRBJ1-4 gives the whole variable domain DAMVIQNPRYQVTQFGKPVTLSCSQTLNHNVMYWYQQKSSQAPKLLFHYYDKDFNNEADTPDNFQSRRPNTSFCFLDIRSPGLGDTAMYLCATSIGSSEKLFFGSGTQLSVL.

V usage is TRBV4-1 and J usage is TRBJ2-3; 8 positions match TRBD1. The V segment lost 6 bases and the J segment 7 bases; nucleotides outside the gene matches: 6. Germline assignment: CDR1 MGHRA and CDR2 YSYEKL. CDR3 length equals 13 residues. The CDR3 spells CASSPGGANTQYF. In nucleotides, the CDR3 is TGCGCCAGCAGTCCAGGGGGCGCGAATACGCAGTATTTT.

The chain combines TRBV19 with TRBJ1-2; D is possibly TRBD1 (6 bases). Per germline, CDR1 LNHDA and CDR2 SQIVND (reference sequence). This CDR3 has 13 amino acids. The V and J ends lost 9 bases and 2 bases respectively, with 13 bases between them. CDR3 amino acids: CASSWTANYGYTF. The CDR3 DNA follows: TGTGCCAGCTCGTGGACAGCCAACTATGGCTACACCTTC. Supplemented by reference TRBV19 and TRBJ1-2, the full variable domain reads DGGITQSPKYLFRKEGQNVTLSCEQNLNHDAMYWYRQDPGQGLRLIYYSQIVNDFQKGDIAEGYSVSREKKESFPLTVTSAQKNPTAFYLCASSWTANYGYTFGSGTRLTVV.